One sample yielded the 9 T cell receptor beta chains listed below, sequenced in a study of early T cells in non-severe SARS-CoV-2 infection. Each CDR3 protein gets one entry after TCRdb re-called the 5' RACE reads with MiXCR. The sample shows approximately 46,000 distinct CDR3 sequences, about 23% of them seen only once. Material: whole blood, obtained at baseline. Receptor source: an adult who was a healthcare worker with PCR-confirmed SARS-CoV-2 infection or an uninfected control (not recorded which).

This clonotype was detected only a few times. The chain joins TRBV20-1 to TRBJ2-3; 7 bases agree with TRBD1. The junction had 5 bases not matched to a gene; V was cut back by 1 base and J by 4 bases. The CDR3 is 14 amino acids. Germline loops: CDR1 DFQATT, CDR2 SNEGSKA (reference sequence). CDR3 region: CSARGTGSADTQYF. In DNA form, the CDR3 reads TGCAGTGCTAGAGGGACAGGCAGTGCAGATACGCAGTATTTT.

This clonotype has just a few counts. This CDR3 is CASSQKQGGTEAFF. The DNA of the CDR3 is TGCGCCAGCAGCCAGAAACAGGGGGGCACTGAAGCTTTCTTT. This sequence joins TRBV4-3 and TRBJ1-1; 8 bases map to TRBD1. This CDR3 is built from 14 residues. V was pared by 3 bases and J by 4 bases, with 4 bases of the junction left unmatched. Looked up from germline, CDR1 is LGHNA and CDR2 is YSLEER.

CDR3 in amino acids: CSAPWTGRGEQYF. The CDR3 DNA is TGCAGTGCTCCCTGGACAGGCAGAGGCGAGCAGTACTTC. The chain links TRBV20-1 to TRBJ2-7; TRBD1 matches 7 bases. With V trimmed by 5 bases and J by 6 bases, 10 bases remained unmatched. CDR3 length equals 13 residues. Germline V gene lookup returns CDR1 DFQATT and CDR2 SNEGSKA (reference sequence).

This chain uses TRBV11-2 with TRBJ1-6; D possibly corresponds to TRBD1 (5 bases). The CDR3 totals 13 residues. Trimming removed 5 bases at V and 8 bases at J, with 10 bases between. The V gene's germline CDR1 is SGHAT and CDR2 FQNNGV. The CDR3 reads CASSPTRDSPLHF. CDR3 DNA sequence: TGTGCCAGCAGCCCGACCAGGGATTCACCCCTCCACTTT.

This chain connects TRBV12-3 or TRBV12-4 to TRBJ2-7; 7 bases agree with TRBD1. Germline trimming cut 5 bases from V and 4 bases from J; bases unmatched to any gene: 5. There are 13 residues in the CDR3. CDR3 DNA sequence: TGTGCCAGCAGTGAGACAGGGATTTACGAGCAGTACTTC. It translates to CASSETGIYEQYF.

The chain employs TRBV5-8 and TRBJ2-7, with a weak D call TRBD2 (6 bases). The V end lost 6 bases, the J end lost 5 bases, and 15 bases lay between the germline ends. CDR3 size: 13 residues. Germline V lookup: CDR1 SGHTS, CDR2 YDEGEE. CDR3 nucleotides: TGTGCCAGCAACACGCTTAGCGGAAACGAGCAGTACTTC. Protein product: CASNTLSGNEQYF.

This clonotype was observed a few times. Here the CDR3 DNA reads TGTGCCAGCAGTCCTCAGGATCCGGGGGCAAGCTCCTACAATGAGCAGTTCTTC. It translates to CASSPQDPGASSYNEQFF. The rearrangement uses TRBV6-5 and TRBJ2-1, with D tentatively TRBD1 or TRBD2 (6 bases each). This CDR3 region has 18 residues. V was cut by 5 bases and J by 0 bases, with 20 bases left in between. Per the germline V gene, CDR1 is MNHEY and CDR2 is SVGAGI.

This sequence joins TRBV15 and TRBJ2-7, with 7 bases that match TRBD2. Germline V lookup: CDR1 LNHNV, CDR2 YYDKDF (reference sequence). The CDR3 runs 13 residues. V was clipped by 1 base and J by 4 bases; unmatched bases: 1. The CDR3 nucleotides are TGTGCCACCAGCAGAGGACTAGCATACGAGCAGTACTTC. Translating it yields CATSRGLAYEQYF.

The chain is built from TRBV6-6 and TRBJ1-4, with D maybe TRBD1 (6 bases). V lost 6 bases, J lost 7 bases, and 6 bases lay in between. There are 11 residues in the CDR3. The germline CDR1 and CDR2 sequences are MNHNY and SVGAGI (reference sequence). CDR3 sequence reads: CASSRGEKLFF. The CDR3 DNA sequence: TGTGCCAGCAGCAGGGGTGAAAAACTGTTTTTT.